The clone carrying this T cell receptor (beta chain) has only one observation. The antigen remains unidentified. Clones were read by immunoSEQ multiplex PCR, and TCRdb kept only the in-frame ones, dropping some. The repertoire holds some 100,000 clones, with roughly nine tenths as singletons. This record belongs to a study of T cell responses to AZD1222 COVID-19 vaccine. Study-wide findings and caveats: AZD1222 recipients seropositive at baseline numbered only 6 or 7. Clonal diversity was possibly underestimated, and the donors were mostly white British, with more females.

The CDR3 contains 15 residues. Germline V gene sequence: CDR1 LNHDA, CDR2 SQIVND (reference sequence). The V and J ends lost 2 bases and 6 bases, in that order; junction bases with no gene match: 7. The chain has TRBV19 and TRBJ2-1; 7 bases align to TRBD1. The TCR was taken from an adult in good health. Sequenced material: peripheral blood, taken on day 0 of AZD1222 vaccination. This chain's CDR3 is CASSIRQGVGNEQFF. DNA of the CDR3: TGTGCCAGTAGTATAAGACAGGGCGTGGGCAATGAGCAGTTCTTC.